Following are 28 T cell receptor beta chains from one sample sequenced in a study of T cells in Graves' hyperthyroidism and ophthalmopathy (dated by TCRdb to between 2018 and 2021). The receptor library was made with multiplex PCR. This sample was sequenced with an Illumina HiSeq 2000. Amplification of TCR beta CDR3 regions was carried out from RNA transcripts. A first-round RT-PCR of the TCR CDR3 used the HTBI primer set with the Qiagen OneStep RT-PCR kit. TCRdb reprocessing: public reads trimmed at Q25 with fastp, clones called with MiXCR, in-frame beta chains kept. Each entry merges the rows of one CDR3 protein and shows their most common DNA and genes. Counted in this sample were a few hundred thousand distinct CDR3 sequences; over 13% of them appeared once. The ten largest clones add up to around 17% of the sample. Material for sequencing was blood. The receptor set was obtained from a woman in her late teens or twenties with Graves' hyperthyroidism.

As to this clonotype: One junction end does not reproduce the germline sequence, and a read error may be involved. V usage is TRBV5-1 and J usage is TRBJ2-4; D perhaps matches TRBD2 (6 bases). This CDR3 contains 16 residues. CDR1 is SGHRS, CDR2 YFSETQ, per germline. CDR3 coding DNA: TGCGCCAGCAGCGGGGGACTTCTACTAGCCAAAAACATTCAGTGCTTC. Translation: CASSGGLLLAKNIQCF. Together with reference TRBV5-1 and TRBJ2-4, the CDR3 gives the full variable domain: KAGVTQTPRYLIKTRGQQVTLSCSPISGHRSVSWYQQTPGQGLQFLFEYFSETQRNKGNFPGRFSGRQFSNSRSEMNVSTLELGDSALYLCASSGGLLLAKNIQCFGAGTRLSVL.

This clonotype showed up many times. CDR3 in DNA: TGTGCCATCAGTGGCGGCCTCTTGGACGAGCAGTACTTC. Translated, it gives CAISGGLLDEQYF. J is TRBJ2-7 and V is TRBV10-3; D unresolved. V gave up 4 bases and J gave up 5 bases, with 12 bases separating them. The CDR3 length is 13 residues. Germline V gene sequence: CDR1 ENHRY, CDR2 SYGVKD.

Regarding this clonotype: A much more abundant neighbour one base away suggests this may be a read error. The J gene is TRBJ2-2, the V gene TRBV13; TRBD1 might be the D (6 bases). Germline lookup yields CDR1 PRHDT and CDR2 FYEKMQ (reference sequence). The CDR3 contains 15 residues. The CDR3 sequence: CASRRQVTRTGELSF. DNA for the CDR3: TGTGCCAGCAGAAGACAGGTGACCAGGACCGGGGAGCTGTCTTTT.

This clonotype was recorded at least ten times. The DNA of the CDR3 is TGTGCCAGCAGCTTCGGACAGGGCAGGCAGCCCCAGCATTTT. This gives the protein CASSFGQGRQPQHF. The chain has TRBV11-2 and TRBJ1-5; 8 bases are a match to TRBD1. CDR3 length: 14 residues. V shed 3 bases and J 7 bases; nucleotides not matched to a gene: 5. CDR1 and CDR2 from the germline V gene are SGHAT and FQNNGV.

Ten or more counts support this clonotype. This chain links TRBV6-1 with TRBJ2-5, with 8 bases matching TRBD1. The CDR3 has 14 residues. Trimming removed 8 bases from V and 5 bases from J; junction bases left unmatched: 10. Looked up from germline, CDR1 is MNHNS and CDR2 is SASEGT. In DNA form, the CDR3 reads TGTGCCAGCTTTCGGGACAGGCAACGGGAGACCCAGTACTTC. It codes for CASFRDRQRETQYF.

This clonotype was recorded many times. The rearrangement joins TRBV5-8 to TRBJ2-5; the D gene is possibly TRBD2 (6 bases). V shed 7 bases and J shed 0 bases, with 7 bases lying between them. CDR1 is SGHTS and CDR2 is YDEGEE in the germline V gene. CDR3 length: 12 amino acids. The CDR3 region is CASRGYQETQYF. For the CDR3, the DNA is TGTGCCAGCCGGGGGTACCAAGAGACCCAGTACTTC.

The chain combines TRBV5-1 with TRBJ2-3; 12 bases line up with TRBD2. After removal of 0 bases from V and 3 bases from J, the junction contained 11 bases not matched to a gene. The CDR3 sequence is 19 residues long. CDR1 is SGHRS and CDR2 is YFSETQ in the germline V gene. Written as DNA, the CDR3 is TGCGCCAGCAGCTTGGTAGGGGGCACTAGCGGGAGGATAACAGATACGCAGTATTTT. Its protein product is CASSLVGGTSGRITDTQYF.

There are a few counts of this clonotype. Here the CDR3 DNA reads TGTGCCAGCAGCTTTTTCCAAAATGAGCAGTTCTTC. This gives the protein CASSFFQNEQFF. The chain combines TRBV7-2 with TRBJ2-1; no firm D call. This CDR3 comprises 12 residues. Per germline, CDR1 SGHTA and CDR2 FQGNSA. Trimming shortened V by 3 bases and J by 7 bases, and 7 bases separated the two germline ends.

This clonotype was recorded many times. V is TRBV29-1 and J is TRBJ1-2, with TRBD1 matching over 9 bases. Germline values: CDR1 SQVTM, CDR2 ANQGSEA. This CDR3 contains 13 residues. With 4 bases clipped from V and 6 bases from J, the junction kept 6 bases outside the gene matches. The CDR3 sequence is CSVAHRGLDGYTF. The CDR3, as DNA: TGCAGCGTTGCCCACAGGGGGCTGGATGGCTACACCTTC.

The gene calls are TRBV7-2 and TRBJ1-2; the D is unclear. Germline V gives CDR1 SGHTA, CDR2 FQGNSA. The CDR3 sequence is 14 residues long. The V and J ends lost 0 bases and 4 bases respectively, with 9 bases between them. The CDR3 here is CASSLAGLFYGYTF. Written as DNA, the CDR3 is TGTGCCAGCAGCTTAGCCGGACTGTTCTATGGCTACACCTTC. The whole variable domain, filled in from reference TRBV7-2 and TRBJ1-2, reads GAGVSQSPSNKVTEKGKDVELRCDPISGHTALYWYRQSLGQGLEFLIYFQGNSAPDKSGLPSDRFSAERTGGSVSTLTIQRTQQEDSAVYLCASSLAGLFYGYTFGSGTRLTVV.

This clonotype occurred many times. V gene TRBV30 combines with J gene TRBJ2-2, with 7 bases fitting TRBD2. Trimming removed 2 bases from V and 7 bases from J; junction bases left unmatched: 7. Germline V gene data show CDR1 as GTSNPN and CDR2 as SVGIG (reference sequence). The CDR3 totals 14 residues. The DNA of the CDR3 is TGTGCCTGGAGTAGGGGAGGGCCGAACGGGGAGCTGTTTTTT. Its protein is CAWSRGGPNGELFF.

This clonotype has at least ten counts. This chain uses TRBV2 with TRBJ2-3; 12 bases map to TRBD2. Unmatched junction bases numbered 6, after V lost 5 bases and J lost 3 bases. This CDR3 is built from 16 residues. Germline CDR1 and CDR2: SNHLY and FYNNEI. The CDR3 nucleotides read TGTGCCAGCAGTCCCTCTAGCGGGAGGGGAACAGATACGCAGTATTTT. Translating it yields CASSPSSGRGTDTQYF.

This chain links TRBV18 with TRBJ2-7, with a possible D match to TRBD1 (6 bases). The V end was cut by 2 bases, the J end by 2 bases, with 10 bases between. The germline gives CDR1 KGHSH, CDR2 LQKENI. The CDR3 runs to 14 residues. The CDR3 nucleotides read TGTGCCAGCTCACCAAGGGGACAAACCTACGAGCAGTACTTC. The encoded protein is CASSPRGQTYEQYF.

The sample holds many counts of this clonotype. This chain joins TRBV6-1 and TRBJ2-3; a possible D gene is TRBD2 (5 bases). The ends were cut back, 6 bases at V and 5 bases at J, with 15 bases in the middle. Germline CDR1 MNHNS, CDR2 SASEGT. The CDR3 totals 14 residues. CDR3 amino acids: CASSLASLLDTQYF. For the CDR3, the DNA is TGTGCCAGCAGCCTAGCTAGCCTTTTAGATACGCAGTATTTT.

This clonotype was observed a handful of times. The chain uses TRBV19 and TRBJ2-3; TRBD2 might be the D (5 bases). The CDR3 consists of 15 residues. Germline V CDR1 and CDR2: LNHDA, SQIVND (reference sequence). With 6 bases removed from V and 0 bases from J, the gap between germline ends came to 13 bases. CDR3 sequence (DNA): TGTGCCAGTAGGGTAGATAGCGCTAGCACAGATACGCAGTATTTT. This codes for CASRVDSASTDTQYF. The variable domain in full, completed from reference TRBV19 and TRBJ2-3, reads DGGITQSPKYLFRKEGQNVTLSCEQNLNHDAMYWYRQDPGQGLRLIYYSQIVNDFQKGDIAEGYSVSREKKESFPLTVTSAQKNPTAFYLCASRVDSASTDTQYFGPGTRLTVL.

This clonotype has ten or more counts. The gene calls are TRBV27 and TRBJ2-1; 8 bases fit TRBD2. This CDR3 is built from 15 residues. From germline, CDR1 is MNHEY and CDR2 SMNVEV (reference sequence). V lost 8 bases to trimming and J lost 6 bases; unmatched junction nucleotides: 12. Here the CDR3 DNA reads TGTGCCAGCTTAAACCCGGGACTAGAAAGCAATGAGCAGTTCTTC. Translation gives CASLNPGLESNEQFF.

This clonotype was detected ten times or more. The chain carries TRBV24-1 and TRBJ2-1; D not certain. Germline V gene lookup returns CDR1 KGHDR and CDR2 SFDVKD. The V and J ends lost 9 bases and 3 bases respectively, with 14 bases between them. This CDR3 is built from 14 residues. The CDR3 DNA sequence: TGTGCCACCTCCAGAAGTGGCAGCTACAATGAGCAGTTCTTC. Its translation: CATSRSGSYNEQFF.

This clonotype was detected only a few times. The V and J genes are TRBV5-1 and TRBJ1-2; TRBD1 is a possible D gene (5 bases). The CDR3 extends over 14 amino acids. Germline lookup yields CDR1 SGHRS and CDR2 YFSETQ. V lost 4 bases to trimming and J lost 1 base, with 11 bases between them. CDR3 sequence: CASSPAGFNYGYTF. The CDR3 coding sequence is TGCGCCAGCAGCCCCGCAGGGTTTAACTATGGCTACACCTTC.

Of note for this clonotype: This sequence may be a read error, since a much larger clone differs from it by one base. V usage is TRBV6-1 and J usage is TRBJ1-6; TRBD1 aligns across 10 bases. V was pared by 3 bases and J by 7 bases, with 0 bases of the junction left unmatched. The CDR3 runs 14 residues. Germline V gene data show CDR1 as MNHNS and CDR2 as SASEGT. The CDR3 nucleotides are TGTGCCAGCAGTGAGACAGGGGGCAATTCACCCCTCCACTTT. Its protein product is CASSETGGNSPLHF.

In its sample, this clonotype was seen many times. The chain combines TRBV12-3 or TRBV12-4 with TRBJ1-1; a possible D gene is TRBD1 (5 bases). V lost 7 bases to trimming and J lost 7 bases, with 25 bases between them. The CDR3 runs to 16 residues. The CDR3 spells CASTLAGTAVRGEAFF. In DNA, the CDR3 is TGTGCCAGCACCCTCGCCGGGACTGCCGTCCGGGGTGAAGCTTTCTTT.

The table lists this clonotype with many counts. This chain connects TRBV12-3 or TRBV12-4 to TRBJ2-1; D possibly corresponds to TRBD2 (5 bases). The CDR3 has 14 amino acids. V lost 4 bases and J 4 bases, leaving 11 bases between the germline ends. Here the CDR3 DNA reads TGTGCCAGCAGTTCGCCGGACTTTTACAATGAGCAGTTCTTC. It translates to CASSSPDFYNEQFF.

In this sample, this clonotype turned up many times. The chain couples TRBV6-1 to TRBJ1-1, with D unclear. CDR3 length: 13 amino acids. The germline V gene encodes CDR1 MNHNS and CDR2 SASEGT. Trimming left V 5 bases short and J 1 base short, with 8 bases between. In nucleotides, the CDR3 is TGTGCCAGCAGTAGAAGTAAGAACACTGAAGCTTTCTTT. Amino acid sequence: CASSRSKNTEAFF.

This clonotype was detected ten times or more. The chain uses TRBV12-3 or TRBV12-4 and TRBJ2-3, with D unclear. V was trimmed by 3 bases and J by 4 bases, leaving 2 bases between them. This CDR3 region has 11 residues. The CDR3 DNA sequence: TGTGCCAGCAGTTTGCCAGATACGCAGTATTTT. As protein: CASSLPDTQYF.

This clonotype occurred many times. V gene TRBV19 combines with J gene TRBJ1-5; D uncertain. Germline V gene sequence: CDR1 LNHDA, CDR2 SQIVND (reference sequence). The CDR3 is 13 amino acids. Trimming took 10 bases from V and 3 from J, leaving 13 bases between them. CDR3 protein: CATHRGNNQPQHF. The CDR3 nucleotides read TGTGCCACCCATCGAGGGAACAATCAGCCCCAGCATTTT. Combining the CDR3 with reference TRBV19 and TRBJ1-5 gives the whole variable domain DGGITQSPKYLFRKEGQNVTLSCEQNLNHDAMYWYRQDPGQGLRLIYYSQIVNDFQKGDIAEGYSVSREKKESFPLTVTSAQKNPTAFYLCATHRGNNQPQHFGDGTRLSIL.

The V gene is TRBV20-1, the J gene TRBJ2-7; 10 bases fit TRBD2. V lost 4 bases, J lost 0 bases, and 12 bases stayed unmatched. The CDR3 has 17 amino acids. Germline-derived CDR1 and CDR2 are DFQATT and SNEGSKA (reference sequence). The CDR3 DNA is TGCAGTGCTACGACTAGCGGGCTCCGGCACAGCTCCTACGAGCAGTACTTC. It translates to CSATTSGLRHSSYEQYF.

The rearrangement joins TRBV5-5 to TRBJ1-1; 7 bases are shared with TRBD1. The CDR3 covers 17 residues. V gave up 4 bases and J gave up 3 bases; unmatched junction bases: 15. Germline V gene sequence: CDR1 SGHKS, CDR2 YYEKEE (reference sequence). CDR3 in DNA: TGTGCCAGCAGCCTTATTCCCCTCGGACAGGTCTACACTGAAGCTTTCTTT. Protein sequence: CASSLIPLGQVYTEAFF.

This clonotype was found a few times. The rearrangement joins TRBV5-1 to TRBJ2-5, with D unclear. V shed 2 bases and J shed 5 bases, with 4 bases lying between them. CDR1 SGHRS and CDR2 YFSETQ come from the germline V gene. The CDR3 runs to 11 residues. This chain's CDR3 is CASSFMETQYF. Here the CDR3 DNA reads TGCGCCAGCAGCTTTATGGAGACCCAGTACTTC.

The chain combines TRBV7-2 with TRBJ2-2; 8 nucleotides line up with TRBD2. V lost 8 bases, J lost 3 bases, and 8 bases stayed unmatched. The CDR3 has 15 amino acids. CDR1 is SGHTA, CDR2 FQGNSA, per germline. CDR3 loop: CASREGGEYTGELFF. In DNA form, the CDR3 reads TGTGCCAGCCGGGAGGGGGGGGAGTACACCGGGGAGCTGTTTTTT.